This TCR beta chain is drawn from a study of identical twins. Study-wide results and limits: Zero-insertion analyses might be partly confounded by invariant T cells like MAIT and iNKT. Beta clonotypes that were abundant in cord blood contained fewer insertions, a pattern absent from memory repertoires.

TCRdb processed the 5' RACE reads anew with MiXCR; each CDR3 protein has one entry. The sample carries fewer than 550,000 distinct CDR3 sequences, roughly an eighth recorded once. This clonotype was counted a few times. As yet, its antigen is unknown. This CDR3 is built from 14 residues. Germline CDR1 reads MNHNS; CDR2 reads SASEGT. Trimming removed 7 bases at V and 6 bases at J, with 16 bases between. This sample was shared with a second study, whose subject was yellow fever vaccine responses in identical twins.

The J gene is TRBJ2-1, the V gene TRBV6-1, with TRBD1 as a possible D gene (5 bases). The sample taken for sequencing was CD4+ T cells sorted from blood. The source is a woman under 30 in good health. The CDR3 DNA follows: TGTGCCAGCAATCCTACAGGCTCACTCAATGAGCAGTTCTTC. Protein sequence: CASNPTGSLNEQFF.